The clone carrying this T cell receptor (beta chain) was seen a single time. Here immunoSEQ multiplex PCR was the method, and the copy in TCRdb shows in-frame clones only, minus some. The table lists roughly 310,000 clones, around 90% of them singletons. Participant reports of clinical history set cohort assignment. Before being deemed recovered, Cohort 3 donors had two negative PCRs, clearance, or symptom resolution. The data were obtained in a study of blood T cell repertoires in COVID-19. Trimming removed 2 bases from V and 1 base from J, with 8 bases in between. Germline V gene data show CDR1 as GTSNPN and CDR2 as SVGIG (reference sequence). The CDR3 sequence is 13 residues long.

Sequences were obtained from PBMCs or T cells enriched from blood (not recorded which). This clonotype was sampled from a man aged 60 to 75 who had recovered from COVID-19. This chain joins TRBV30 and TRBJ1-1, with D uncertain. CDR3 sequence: CAWSSSGNTEAFF. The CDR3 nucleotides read TGTGCCTGGAGTTCATCAGGGAACACTGAAGCTTTCTTT.